This is a list of T cell receptor beta chains from one sample in a study of ipilimumab plus nivolumab after autologous stem cell transplantation. Clones were sequenced by immunoSEQ multiplex PCR, and TCRdb holds only the in-frame ones, with some missing. The table includes 35,000 to 50,000 clones, about 88% detected once. The specimen was PBMCs, collected in a trial of ipilimumab plus nivolumab as post-transplant consolidation. These receptors were obtained from a male donor with multiple myeloma. Each CDR3 is given with its conserved first and last residue. The D gene is left open where the match is weak. Where a row states a size, it is once, few, many or the class of an expanded clone; other rows omit it.

14	TRBJ1-1	TRBD1	-	TRBV27	TGTGCCAGCAGTTTTCTTGATCCAGGGGGCATATCTTTCTTT	CASSFLDPGGISFF
15	TRBJ2-3	-	-	TRBV5-1	TGCGCCAGCAGGCCACAGGGTCTGAGCACAGATACGCAGTATTTT	CASRPQGLSTDTQYF
14	TRBJ1-5	-	-	TRBV10-3	TGTGCCATCAGTGAGCCGAGTGGCAATCAGCCCCAGCATTTT	CAISEPSGNQPQHF
14	TRBJ2-2	TRBD1	-	TRBV28	TGTGCCAGCATCGAGGGACAGGGAGCCGGGGAGCTGTTTTTT	CASIEGQGAGELFF
17	TRBJ2-3	TRBD2	-	TRBV6-1	TGTGCCAGCAGTGATTTGACTAGCGGGAGGTGGGCAGATACGCAGTATTTT	CASSDLTSGRWADTQYF
12	TRBJ1-5	-	few	TRBV2	TGTGCCAGCACCGGGCCCCGTCAGCCCCAGCATTTT	CASTGPRQPQHF
12	TRBJ1-6	-	-	TRBV28	TGTGCCAGCAGGCCGGGACTTTCACCCCTCCACTTT	CASRPGLSPLHF
13	TRBJ1-2	-	-	TRBV11-2	TGTGCCAGCAGCCCCATCCCGGCCTATGGCTACACCTTC	CASSPIPAYGYTF
13	TRBJ1-2	TRBD1	-	TRBV7-3	TGTGCCAGCAGCGGGACAGGCTCCCTTAAGGGCACCTTC	CASSGTGSLKGTF
15	TRBJ2-3	TRBD2	-	TRBV2	TGTGCCAGCACGCTAGCGGGGGCTAGCACAGATACGCAGTATTTT	CASTLAGASTDTQYF
15	TRBJ2-7	TRBD2	-	TRBV5-6	TGTGCCAGCAGACGGACTAGCGCCAGCTCCTACGAGCAGTACTTC	CASRRTSASSYEQYF
17	TRBJ1-2	-	-	TRBV7-9	TGTGCCAGCTCCTCAGAGGTTGGTGGGGGGCACGTAAGTGGCTACACCTTC	CASSSEVGGGHVSGYTF
14	TRBJ1-1	-	-	TRBV7-2	TGTGCCAGCAGCTTATTGACGGTGAACACTGAAGCTTTCTTT	CASSLLTVNTEAFF
12	TRBJ2-5	TRBD1	-	TRBV2	TGTGCCAGCGCCGGACAGGGGGAGACCCAGTACTTC	CASAGQGETQYF
14	TRBJ1-5	-	-	TRBV28	TGTGCCAGCAGCTCATGGGGAGACAATCAGCCCCAGCATTTT	CASSSWGDNQPQHF
16	TRBJ2-2	TRBD1	once	TRBV9	TGTGCCAGCAGCGTCTCCGGGACAGGGAGCACCGGGGAGCTGTTTTTT	CASSVSGTGSTGELFF
15	TRBJ2-6	-	once	TRBV28	TGTGCCAGCACCCATACAGGAGCCGGGGCCAACGTCCTGACTTTC	CASTHTGAGANVLTF
13	TRBJ1-2	TRBD1	-	TRBV12-5	TGTGCTAGTGACCCAGGGGGACACTATGGCTACACCTTC	CASDPGGHYGYTF
16	TRBJ2-2	TRBD1	-	TRBV11-2	TGTGCCAGCAGCATTGGACAGGGGGCTTTAACCGGGGAGCTGTTTTTT	CASSIGQGALTGELFF
12	TRBJ1-2	-	-	TRBV2	TGTGCCACAGAGCCAGGATTCTATGGCTACACCTTC	CATEPGFYGYTF
13	TRBJ1-1	-	-	TRBV18	TGTGCCAGCTCACCACAGGAGAACACTGAAGCTTTCTTT	CASSPQENTEAFF
16	TRBJ1-5	-	-	TRBV27	TGTGCCAGCAGTCCCCGAGGAGGGGACACTTATCAGCCCCAGCATTTT	CASSPRGGDTYQPQHF
17	TRBJ1-5	-	-	TRBV28	TGTGCCAGCAGTTTAGACGCAGGGGCTACCACCAATCAGCCCCAGCATTTT	CASSLDAGATTNQPQHF
14	TRBJ1-4	-	-	TRBV6-1	TGTGCCAGCAGTGAAGATGGCGGTTATGAAAAACTGTTTTTT	CASSEDGGYEKLFF
15	TRBJ2-3	-	-	TRBV6-5	TGTGCCAGCAGTTACTCGGCAGGGACCACAGATACGCAGTATTTT	CASSYSAGTTDTQYF
14	TRBJ2-1	-	-	TRBV21-1	TGTGCCAGCCTCGGGTCTGGCGCCTACAATGAGCAGTTCTTC	CASLGSGAYNEQFF
13	TRBJ2-7	-	-	TRBV29-1	TGCAGCGTCGGCTTAGGGGCTACCTACGAGCAGTACTTC	CSVGLGATYEQYF
12	TRBJ1-2	-	-	TRBV7-2	TGTGCCAGCAGCTTAAACGCGGCTGGCTACACCTTC	CASSLNAAGYTF
14	TRBJ2-7	TRBD2	-	TRBV5-4	TGTGCCAGCAGCTCACAAGGGACTAGCGGAAAGGAGTACTTC	CASSSQGTSGKEYF
15	TRBJ1-4	TRBD1	-	TRBV28	TGTGCCAGCAGTGGAATGACAGGGGGACATGAAAAACTGTTTTTT	CASSGMTGGHEKLFF
15	TRBJ2-1	TRBD2	-	TRBV7-2	TGTGCCAGCAGCTGGCTAGCGGGTGGCTACAATGAGCAGTTCTTC	CASSWLAGGYNEQFF
13	TRBJ1-2	TRBD1	-	TRBV30	TGTGCCTCTACAGGGGACGAGAACTATGGCTACACCTTC	CASTGDENYGYTF
19	TRBJ2-3	TRBD2	-	TRBV9	TGTGCCAGCAGCGTAGAGGGGAGGGGACGCTATCTTAACACAGATACGCAGTATTTT	CASSVEGRGRYLNTDTQYF
13	TRBJ2-7	-	-	TRBV9	TGTGCCAGCAGCGTCGACAGCACCTACGAGCAGTACTTC	CASSVDSTYEQYF
15	TRBJ2-2	-	-	TRBV5-6	TGTGCCAGCAGCTTGGCGTGGCAGTTCACCGGGGAGCTGTTTTTT	CASSLAWQFTGELFF
13	TRBJ2-1	-	-	TRBV9	TGTGCCAGCAGCGTAGGAGGTTGGGATGAGCAGTTCTTC	CASSVGGWDEQFF
14	TRBJ1-2	-	once	TRBV5-6	TGTGCCAGCAGCTTGTTTGCGGGGAAGAAAGGCTACACCTTC	CASSLFAGKKGYTF
14	TRBJ1-1	-	-	TRBV5-1	TGCGCCAGCAGCTTGAGTCAGGGAAGCACTGAAGCTTTCTTT	CASSLSQGSTEAFF
14	TRBJ2-3	-	-	TRBV14	TGTGCCAGCAGCCCGGGGGGCCAGGGAGATACGCAGTATTTT	CASSPGGQGDTQYF
17	TRBJ1-1	TRBD1	-	TRBV11-2	TGTGCCAGCAGCCCTGGGTTCCCCGGGACAGAGAACACTGAAGCTTTCTTT	CASSPGFPGTENTEAFF
14	TRBJ1-6	-	-	TRBV19	TGTGCCAGTAGTATAGAAGGGAGAGGATCACCCCTCCACTTT	CASSIEGRGSPLHF
13	TRBJ2-1	-	-	TRBV4-1	TGCGCCAGCAGCACCCGGGTCTACAATGAGCAGTTCTTC	CASSTRVYNEQFF
13	TRBJ1-2	-	-	TRBV10-3	TGTGCCATCGGAGACGAGAAAAACTATGGCTACACCTTC	CAIGDEKNYGYTF
17	TRBJ2-5	TRBD2	-	TRBV9	TGTGCCAGCAGCGCCTACGATTTAGGGACTACCAAAGAGACCCAGTACTTC	CASSAYDLGTTKETQYF
15	TRBJ2-1	-	once	TRBV4-1	TGCGCCAGCAGCCAATCGCAACAGGGCTACAATGAGCAGTTCTTC	CASSQSQQGYNEQFF
13	TRBJ2-7	TRBD1	-	TRBV6-5	TGTGCCAGCAGTTACCCAACAGGGGGCGAGCAGTACTTC	CASSYPTGGEQYF
13	TRBJ1-2	-	-	TRBV19	TGTGCCACCCGGTGGACGACTAACTATGGCTACACCTTC	CATRWTTNYGYTF
16	TRBJ2-3	TRBD2	few	TRBV10-1	TGCGCCAGCAGTCCTAGCGGGAGAGGGAGCACAGATACGCAGTATTTT	CASSPSGRGSTDTQYF
14	TRBJ1-6	TRBD1	-	TRBV5-1	TGCGCCAGCAGCCAACAGGGGGAGAATTCACCCCTCCACTTT	CASSQQGENSPLHF
17	TRBJ2-1	TRBD2	-	TRBV27	TGTGCCAGCAGTCCTGGGAGGGAGCTGCTCTTCGGCTATGAGCAGTTCTTC	CASSPGRELLFGYEQFF
16	TRBJ2-5	TRBD1	-	TRBV28	TGTGCCAGCAGTCTAGCTCCGGGACAGGGGCAAGAGACCCAGTACTTC	CASSLAPGQGQETQYF
16	TRBJ2-1	TRBD2	-	TRBV27	TGTGCCAGCAGTTACCCCAATAGCGGGGGGCCGTATGAGCAGTTCTTC	CASSYPNSGGPYEQFF
15	TRBJ2-4	-	once	TRBV6-1	TGTGCCAGCAGTGAAGGGGTCTCTACCAAAAACATTCAGTACTTC	CASSEGVSTKNIQYF
14	TRBJ2-7	-	-	TRBV2	TGTGCCAGCGGGGTGGAACTGACAGGCTACGAGCAGTACTTC	CASGVELTGYEQYF
14	TRBJ1-2	-	-	TRBV7-9	TGTGCCAGCAGCTTCCTGGCGGGGATCGGTGGCTACACCTTC	CASSFLAGIGGYTF
17	TRBJ1-1	-	-	TRBV29-1	TGCAGCGTTTTTCCTCACATGGGGGGCGCGGTGAACACTGAAGCTTTCTTT	CSVFPHMGGAVNTEAFF
13	TRBJ1-1	-	-	TRBV7-3	TGTGCCAGCAGCTTAAAGGGGGGGACTGAAGCTTTCTTT	CASSLKGGTEAFF
15	TRBJ1-5	-	-	TRBV4-1	TGCGCCAGCAGCCAAGTTGGGGGGGCGGGTCAGCCCCAGCATTTT	CASSQVGGAGQPQHF
11	TRBJ2-3	TRBD2	-	TRBV27	TGTGCCAGCAGGTGGGGGGGGACGCAGTATTTT	CASRWGGTQYF
15	TRBJ2-2	TRBD2	-	TRBV7-2	TGTGCCAGCAGGGCTAGCGGGGGGGCCCACGGGGAGCTGTTTTTT	CASRASGGAHGELFF